This is a list of T cell receptor beta chains from one sample in a study of identical twins. TCRdb re-called the 5' RACE reads through MiXCR, storing one row per CDR3 protein. The data show hundreds of thousands of distinct CDR3 sequences, roughly 20% seen once. These same data were also listed under a study on T cells expressing NK-cell markers.

Sequences were obtained from PBMCs. These receptor sequences come from a woman aged 18-29 years in good health. Each CDR3 is given with its conserved first and last residue. Each record gives: clone size, J gene, V gene, D gene, CDR3 protein, CDR3 DNA. D genes are given only for firm matches. A row's size may be missing; if present it is once, few, many or a size class.

NA | TRBJ1-2 | TRBV25-1 | TRBD1 | CARPSNIPYRGWGYGYTF | TGTGCCAGACCCTCAAATATCCCCTACAGGGGATGGGGCTATGGCTACACCTTC
few | TRBJ1-1 | TRBV7-9 | NA | CASSLVMTAGSTEAFF | TGTGCCAGCAGCTTAGTTATGACGGCAGGGAGTACTGAAGCTTTCTTT
few | TRBJ1-2 | TRBV4-3 | NA | CASSQDPRLGTGGYTF | TGCGCCAGCAGCCAAGACCCGAGGTTAGGGACCGGTGGCTACACCTTC
many | TRBJ2-3 | TRBV6-2/TRBV6-3 | NA | CASSYLGDGADTQYF | TGTGCCAGCAGTTACCTCGGGGACGGAGCAGATACGCAGTATTTT
NA | TRBJ2-3 | TRBV28 | TRBD2 | CASSRPGTRGTDTQYF | TGTGCCAGCAGTCGACCCGGGACTAGGGGGACAGATACGCAGTATTTT
NA | TRBJ1-1 | TRBV12-3/TRBV12-4 | TRBD1 | CASRTLTGLGTFF | TGTGCCAGCAGAACGCTGACAGGGCTAGGAACTTTCTTT
once | TRBJ1-1 | TRBV7-8 | TRBD1 | CASRSTGGFTEAFF | TGTGCCAGCAGGTCGACAGGGGGTTTCACTGAAGCTTTCTTT
few | TRBJ2-3 | TRBV5-1 | TRBD1 | CARMGQGAMDTQYF | TGCGCCAGGATGGGACAGGGGGCGATGGATACGCAGTATTTT
NA | TRBJ2-2 | TRBV7-9 | NA | CASSSQGTGVRELFF | TGTGCCAGCAGCTCCCAGGGGACCGGGGTGAGGGAGCTGTTTTTT
few | TRBJ2-1 | TRBV29-1 | TRBD2 | CSVDTPGLAGNEQFF | TGCAGCGTTGATACCCCGGGGCTAGCGGGGAATGAGCAGTTCTTC
NA | TRBJ1-1 | TRBV11-2 | NA | CASSHRVTSNTEAFF | TGTGCCAGCAGCCACAGGGTGACTTCGAACACTGAAGCTTTCTTT
NA | TRBJ1-1 | TRBV4-3 | NA | CASSHRGGREAFF | TGCGCCAGCAGCCACCGTGGGGGGAGGGAAGCTTTCTTT
many | TRBJ1-1 | TRBV5-6 | TRBD1 | CASSSRQGAFIATEAFF | TGTGCCAGCAGCAGCAGGCAGGGGGCATTTATAGCCACTGAAGCTTTCTTT
few | TRBJ2-5 | TRBV10-3 | TRBD2 | CAIRPRRLAGLETQYF | TGTGCCATCAGACCACGGCGGCTAGCGGGGTTAGAGACCCAGTACTTC
many | TRBJ2-1 | TRBV20-1 | NA | CSARVAVDLRHEQFF | TGCAGTGCTAGGGTTGCAGTGGACCTTCGCCATGAGCAGTTCTTC